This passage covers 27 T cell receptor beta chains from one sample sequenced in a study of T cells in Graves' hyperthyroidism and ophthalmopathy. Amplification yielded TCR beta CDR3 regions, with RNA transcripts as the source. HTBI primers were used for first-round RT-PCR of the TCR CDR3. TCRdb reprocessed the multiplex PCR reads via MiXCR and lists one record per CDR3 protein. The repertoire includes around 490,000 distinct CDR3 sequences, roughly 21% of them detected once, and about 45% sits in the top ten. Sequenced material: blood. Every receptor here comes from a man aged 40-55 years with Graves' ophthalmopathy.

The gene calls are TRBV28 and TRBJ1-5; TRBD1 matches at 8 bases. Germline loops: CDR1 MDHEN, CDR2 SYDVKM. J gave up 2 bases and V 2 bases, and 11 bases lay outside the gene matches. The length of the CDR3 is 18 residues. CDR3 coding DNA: TGTGCCAGCAGTTTACCCACTCGACAGGGGTCCCGCAATCAGCCCCAGCATTTT. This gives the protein CASSLPTRQGSRNQPQHF.

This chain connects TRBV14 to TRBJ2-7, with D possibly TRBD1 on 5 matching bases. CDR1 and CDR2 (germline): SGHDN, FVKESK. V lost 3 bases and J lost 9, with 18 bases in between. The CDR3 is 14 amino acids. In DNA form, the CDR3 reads TGTGCCAGCAGCCAGCAGGGCGGCCCCACGGGGCAGTACTTC. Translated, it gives CASSQQGGPTGQYF.

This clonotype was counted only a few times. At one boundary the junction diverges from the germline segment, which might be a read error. The CDR3 nucleotides are TGTGCCAGCAGGGAAGCTGAAGAGACCCAGTACTTC. It encodes CASREAEETQYF. The rearrangement uses TRBV6-1 and TRBJ2-5; D gene unclear. This CDR3 spans 12 amino acids. CDR1 and CDR2 (germline): MNHNS, SASEGT.

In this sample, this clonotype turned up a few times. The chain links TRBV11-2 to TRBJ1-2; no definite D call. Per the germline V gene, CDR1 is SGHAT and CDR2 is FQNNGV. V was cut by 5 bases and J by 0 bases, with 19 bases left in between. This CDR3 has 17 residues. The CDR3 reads CASSPLGGYLANYGYTF. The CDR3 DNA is TGTGCCAGCAGCCCCCTGGGAGGGTATCTTGCTAACTATGGCTACACCTTC.

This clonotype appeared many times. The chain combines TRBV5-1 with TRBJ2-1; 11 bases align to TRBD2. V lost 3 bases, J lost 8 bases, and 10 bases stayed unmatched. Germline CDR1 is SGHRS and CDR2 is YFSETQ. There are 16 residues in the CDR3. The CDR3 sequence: CASSSFLAGGRDEQFF. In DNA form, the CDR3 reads TGCGCCAGCAGCTCTTTTCTAGCGGGAGGTCGGGATGAGCAGTTCTTC.

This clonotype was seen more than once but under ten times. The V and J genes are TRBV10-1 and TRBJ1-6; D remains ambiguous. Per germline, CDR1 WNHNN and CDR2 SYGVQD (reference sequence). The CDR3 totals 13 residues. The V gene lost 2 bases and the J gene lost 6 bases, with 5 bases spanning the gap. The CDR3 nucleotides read TGCGCCAGCAGTGAGACAGTTAATTCACCCCTCCACTTT. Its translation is CASSETVNSPLHF.

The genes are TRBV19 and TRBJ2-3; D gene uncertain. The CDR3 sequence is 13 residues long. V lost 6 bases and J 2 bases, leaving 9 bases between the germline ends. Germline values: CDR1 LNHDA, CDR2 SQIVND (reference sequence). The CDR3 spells CASSWRPTDTQYF. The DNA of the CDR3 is TGTGCCAGTAGCTGGCGGCCCACAGATACGCAGTATTTT.

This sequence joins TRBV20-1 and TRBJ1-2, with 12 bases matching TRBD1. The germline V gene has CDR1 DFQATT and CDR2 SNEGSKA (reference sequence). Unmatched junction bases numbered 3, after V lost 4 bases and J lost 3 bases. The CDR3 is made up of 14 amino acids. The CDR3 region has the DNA TGCAGTGCTATTGGGACAGGGGGCGACTATGGCTACACCTTC. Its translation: CSAIGTGGDYGYTF.

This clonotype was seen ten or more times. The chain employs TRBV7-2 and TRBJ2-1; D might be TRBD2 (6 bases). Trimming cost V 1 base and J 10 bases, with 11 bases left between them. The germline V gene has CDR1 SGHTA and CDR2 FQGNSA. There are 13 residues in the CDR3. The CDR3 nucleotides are TGTGCCAGCAGCTTAGATGCGCGGGGAGAGCAGTTCTTC. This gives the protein CASSLDARGEQFF.

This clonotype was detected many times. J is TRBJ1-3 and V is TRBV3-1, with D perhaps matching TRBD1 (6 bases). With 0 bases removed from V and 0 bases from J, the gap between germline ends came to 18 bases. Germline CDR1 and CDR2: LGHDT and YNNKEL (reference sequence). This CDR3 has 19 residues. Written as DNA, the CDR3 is TGTGCCAGCAGCCAAGATCTTGTCAGGGGCTCGAGCTCTGGAAACACCATATATTTT. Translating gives CASSQDLVRGSSSGNTIYF.

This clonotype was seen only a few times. CDR3 nucleotides: TGTGCCAGCAGCTACGGGGGGGGACTCGAAGAGACCCAGTACTTC. It translates to CASSYGGGLEETQYF. The chain uses TRBV9 and TRBJ2-5; TRBD2 matches at 8 bases. With V trimmed by 4 bases and J by 3 bases, 8 bases remained unmatched. Germline lookup yields CDR1 SGDLS and CDR2 YYNGEE. CDR3 length: 15 residues.

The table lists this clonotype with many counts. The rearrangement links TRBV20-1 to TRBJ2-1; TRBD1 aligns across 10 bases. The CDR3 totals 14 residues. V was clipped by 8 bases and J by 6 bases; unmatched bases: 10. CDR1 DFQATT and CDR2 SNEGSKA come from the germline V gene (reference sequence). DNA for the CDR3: TGCAGTTTCCGGGACAGGGGTTCAGGCAATGAGCAGTTCTTC. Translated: CSFRDRGSGNEQFF.

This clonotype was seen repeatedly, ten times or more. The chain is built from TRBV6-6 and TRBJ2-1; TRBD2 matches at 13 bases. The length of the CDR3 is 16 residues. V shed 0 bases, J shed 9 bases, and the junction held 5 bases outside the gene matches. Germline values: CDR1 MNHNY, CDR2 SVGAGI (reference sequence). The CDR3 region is CASSYSGTSGGGEQFF. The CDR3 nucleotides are TGTGCCAGCAGTTACTCCGGTACTAGCGGGGGGGGTGAGCAGTTCTTC.

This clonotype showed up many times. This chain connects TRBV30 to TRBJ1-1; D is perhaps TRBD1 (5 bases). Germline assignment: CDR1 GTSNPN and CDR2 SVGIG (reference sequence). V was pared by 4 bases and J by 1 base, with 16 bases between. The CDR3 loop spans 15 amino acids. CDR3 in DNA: TGTGCCTGGAAGCAGTACGGGGCGGAGAACACTGAAGCTTTCTTT. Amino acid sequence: CAWKQYGAENTEAFF.

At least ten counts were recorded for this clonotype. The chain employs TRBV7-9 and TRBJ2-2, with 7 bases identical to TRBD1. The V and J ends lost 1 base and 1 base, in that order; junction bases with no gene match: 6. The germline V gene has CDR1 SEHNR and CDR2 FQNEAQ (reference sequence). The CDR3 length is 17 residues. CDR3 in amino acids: CASSLGGQLMNTGELFF. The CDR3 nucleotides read TGTGCCAGCAGCTTAGGGGGACAGCTTATGAACACCGGGGAGCTGTTTTTT.

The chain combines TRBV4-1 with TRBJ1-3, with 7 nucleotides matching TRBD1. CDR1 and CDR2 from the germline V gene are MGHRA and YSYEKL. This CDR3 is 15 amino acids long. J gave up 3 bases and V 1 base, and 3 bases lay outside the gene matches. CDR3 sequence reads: CASSQAGGRGNTIYF. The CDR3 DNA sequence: TGCGCCAGCAGCCAAGCAGGGGGTCGTGGAAACACCATATATTTT.

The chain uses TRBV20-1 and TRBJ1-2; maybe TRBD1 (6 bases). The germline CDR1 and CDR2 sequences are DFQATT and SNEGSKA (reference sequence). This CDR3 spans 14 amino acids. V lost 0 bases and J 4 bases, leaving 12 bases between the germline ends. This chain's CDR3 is CSARDSRGVYGYTF. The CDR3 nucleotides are TGCAGTGCTAGAGATAGCAGGGGCGTCTATGGCTACACCTTC.

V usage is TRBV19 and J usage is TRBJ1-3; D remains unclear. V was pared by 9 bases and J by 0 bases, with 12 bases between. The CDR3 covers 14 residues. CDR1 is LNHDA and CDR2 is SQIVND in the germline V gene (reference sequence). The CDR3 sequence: CASYDGSSGNTIYF. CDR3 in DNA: TGTGCCAGCTATGACGGATCCTCTGGAAACACCATATATTTT.

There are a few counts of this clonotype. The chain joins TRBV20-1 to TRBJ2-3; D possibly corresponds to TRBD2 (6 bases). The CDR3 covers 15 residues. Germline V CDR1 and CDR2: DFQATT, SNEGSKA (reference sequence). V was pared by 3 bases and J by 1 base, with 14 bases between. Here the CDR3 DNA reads TGCAGTGCTAGCTTTGGAGGGGCCGGCACAGATACGCAGTATTTT. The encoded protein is CSASFGGAGTDTQYF.

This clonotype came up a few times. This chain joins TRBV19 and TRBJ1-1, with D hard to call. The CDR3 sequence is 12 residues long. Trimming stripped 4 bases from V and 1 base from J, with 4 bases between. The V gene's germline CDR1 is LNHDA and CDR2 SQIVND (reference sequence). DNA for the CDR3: TGTGCCAGTAGTACGAGGAACACTGAAGCTTTCTTT. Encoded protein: CASSTRNTEAFF.

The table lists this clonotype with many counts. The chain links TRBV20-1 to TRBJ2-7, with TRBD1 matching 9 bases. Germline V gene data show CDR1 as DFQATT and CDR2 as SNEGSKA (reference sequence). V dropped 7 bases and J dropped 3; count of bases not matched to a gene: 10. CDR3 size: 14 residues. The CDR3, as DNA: TGCAGTGTGGGAGGAGGGACAGGGAGCTACGAGCAGTACTTC. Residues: CSVGGGTGSYEQYF.

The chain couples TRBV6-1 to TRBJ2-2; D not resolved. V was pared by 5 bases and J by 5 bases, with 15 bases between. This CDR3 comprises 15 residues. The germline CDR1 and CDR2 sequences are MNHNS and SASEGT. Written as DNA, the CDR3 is TGTGCCAGCAGTTCGTTAGTCTTTTCAACCGGGGAGCTGTTTTTT. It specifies CASSSLVFSTGELFF.

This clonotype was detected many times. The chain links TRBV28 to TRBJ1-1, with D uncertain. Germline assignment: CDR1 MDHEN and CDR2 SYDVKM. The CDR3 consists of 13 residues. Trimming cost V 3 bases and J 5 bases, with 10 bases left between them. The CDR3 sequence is CASSFVRRTEAFF. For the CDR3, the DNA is TGTGCCAGCAGTTTCGTCAGGCGGACTGAAGCTTTCTTT.

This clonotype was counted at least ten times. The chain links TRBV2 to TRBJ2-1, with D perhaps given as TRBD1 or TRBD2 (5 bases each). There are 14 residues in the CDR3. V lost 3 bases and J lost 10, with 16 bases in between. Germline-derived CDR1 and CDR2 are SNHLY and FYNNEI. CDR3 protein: CASSDPRGVREQFF. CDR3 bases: TGTGCCAGCAGTGATCCTCGAGGGGTACGGGAGCAGTTCTTC. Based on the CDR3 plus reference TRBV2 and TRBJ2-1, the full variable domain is EPEVTQTPSHQVTQMGQEVILRCVPISNHLYFYWYRQILGQKVEFLVSFYNNEISEKSEIFDDQFSVERPDGSNFTLKIRSTKLEDSAMYFCASSDPRGVREQFFGPGTRLTVL.

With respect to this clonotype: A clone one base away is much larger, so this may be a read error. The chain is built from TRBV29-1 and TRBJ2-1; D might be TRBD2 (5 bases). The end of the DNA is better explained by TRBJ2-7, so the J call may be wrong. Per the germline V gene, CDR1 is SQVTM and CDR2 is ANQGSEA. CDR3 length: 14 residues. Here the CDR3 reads CSVEPRLTYNEQYF. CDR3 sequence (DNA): TGCAGCGTTGAACCCAGACTAACCTACAATGAGCAGTACTTC.

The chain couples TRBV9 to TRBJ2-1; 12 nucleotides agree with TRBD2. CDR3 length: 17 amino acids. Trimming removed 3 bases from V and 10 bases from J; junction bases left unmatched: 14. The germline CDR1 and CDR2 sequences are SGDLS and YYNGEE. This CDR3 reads CASSAPALAGGPGEQFF. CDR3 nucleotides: TGTGCCAGCAGCGCGCCTGCTCTAGCGGGAGGGCCTGGCGAGCAGTTCTTC.

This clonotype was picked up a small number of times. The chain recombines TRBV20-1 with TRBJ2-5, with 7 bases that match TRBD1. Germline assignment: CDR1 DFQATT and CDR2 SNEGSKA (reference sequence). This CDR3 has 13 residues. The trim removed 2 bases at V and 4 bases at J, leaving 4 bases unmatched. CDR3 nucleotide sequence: TGCAGTGCTAGACCGACAGGGCGAGAGACCCAGTACTTC. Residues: CSARPTGRETQYF.